The following is a T cell receptor beta chain sequence with its context. Profiled with immunoSEQ multiplex PCR; TCRdb holds only in-frame clones, not every one. The sample has over 450,000 clones, about 89% seen once. This entry belongs to a study of blood T cell repertoires in COVID-19. Sequencing was done on a sample of peripheral blood. The TCR comes from a woman in her fifties or sixties with COVID-19, enrolled during active disease.

The CDR3 bases are TGTGCCAGCAAGGGGGGCAATCAGCCCCAGCATTTT. It is translated as CASKGGNQPQHF. The chain combines TRBV28 with TRBJ1-5; a weak D match, TRBD1 (6 bases). The CDR3 is 12 residues long. Trimming took 7 bases from V and 2 from J, leaving 6 bases between them. Germline CDR1 MDHEN, CDR2 SYDVKM.